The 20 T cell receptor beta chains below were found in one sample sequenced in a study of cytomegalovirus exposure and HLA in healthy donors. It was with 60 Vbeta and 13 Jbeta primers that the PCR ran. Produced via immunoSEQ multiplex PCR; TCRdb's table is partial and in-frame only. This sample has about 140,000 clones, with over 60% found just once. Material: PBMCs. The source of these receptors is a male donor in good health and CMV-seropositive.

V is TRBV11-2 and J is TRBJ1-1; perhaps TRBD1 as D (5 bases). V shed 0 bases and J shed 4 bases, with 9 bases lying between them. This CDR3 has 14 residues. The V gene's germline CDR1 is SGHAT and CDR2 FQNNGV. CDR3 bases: TGTGCCAGCAGCTTAGAGGGGGGAGCCACTGAAGCTTTCTTT. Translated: CASSLEGGATEAFF.

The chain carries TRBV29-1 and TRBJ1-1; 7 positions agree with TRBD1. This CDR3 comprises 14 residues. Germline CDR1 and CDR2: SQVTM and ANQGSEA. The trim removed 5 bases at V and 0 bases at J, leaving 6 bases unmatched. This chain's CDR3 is CSVQIQGLNTEAFF. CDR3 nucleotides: TGCAGCGTTCAAATACAGGGGTTGAACACTGAAGCTTTCTTT.

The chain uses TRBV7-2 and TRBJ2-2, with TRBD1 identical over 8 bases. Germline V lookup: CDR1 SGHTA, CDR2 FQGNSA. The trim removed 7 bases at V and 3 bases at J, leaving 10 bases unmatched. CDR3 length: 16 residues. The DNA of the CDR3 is TGTGCCAGCACCAGGGGGCAGGGTCCCGACACCGGGGAGCTGTTTTTT. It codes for CASTRGQGPDTGELFF.

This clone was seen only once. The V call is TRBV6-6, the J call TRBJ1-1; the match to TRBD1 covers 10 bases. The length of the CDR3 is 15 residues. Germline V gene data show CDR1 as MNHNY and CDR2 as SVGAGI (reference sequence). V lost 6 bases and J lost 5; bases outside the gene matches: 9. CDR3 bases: TGTGCCAGCAGCCTCCGGGACAGGGGTAGAACTGAAGCTTTCTTT. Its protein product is CASSLRDRGRTEAFF.

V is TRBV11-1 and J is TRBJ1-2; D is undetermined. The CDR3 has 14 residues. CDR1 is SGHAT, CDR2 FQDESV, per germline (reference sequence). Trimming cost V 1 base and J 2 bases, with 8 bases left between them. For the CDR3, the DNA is TGTGCCAGCAGCTTAGATGACGGGAACTATGGCTACACCTTC. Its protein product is CASSLDDGNYGYTF.

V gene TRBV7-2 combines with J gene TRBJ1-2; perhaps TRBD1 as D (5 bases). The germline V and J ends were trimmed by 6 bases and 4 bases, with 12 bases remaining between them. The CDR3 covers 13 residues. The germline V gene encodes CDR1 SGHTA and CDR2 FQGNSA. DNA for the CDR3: TGTGCCAGCAGTGCCCGGGGGTTCTATGGCTACACCTTC. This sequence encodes CASSARGFYGYTF.

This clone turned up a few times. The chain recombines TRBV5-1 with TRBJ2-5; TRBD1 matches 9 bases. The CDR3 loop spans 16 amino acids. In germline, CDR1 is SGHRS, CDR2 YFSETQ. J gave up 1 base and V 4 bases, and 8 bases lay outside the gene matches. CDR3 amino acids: CASSLIKTGGQETQYF. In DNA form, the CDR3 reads TGCGCCAGCAGCCTGATAAAGACAGGGGGCCAAGAGACCCAGTACTTC.

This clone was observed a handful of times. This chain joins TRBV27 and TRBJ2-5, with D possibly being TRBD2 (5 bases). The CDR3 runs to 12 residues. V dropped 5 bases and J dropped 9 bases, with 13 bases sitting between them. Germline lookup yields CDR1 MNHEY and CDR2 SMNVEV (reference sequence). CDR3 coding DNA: TGTGCCAGCAGTCCGGGATTTGGGGCCCAGTACTTC. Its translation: CASSPGFGAQYF.

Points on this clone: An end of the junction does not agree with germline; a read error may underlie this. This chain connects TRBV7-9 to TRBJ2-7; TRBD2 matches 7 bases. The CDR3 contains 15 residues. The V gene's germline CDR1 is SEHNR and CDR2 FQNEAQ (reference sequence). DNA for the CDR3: TGTTCCAGCAGCCTGCTTTCGGGGGGAGGGTACGAGCAGTACTTC. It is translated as CSSSLLSGGGYEQYF.

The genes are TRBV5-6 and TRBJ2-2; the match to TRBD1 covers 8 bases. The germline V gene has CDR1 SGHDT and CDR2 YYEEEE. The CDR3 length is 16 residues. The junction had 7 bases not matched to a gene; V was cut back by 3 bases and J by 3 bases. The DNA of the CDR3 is TGTGCCAGCAGCTCCTTCGGACAGGGTTACACCGGGGAGCTGTTTTTT. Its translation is CASSSFGQGYTGELFF.

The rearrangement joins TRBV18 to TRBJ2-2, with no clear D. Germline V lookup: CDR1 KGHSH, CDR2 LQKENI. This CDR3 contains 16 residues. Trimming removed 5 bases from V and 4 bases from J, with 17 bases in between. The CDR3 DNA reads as TGTGCCAGCTCATATTCGAATCCTCCGGGCACCGGGGAGCTGTTTTTT. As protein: CASSYSNPPGTGELFF.

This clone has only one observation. The DNA for the CDR3 is TGTGCCAGCAGCCGTCGGGGAGAGCCCCAGCATTTT. This sequence encodes CASSRRGEPQHF. The V and J genes are TRBV5-8 and TRBJ1-5; no definite D call. Germline V gene sequence: CDR1 SGHTS, CDR2 YDEGEE. The V and J ends lost 4 bases and 8 bases respectively, with 10 bases between them. This CDR3 contains 12 residues.

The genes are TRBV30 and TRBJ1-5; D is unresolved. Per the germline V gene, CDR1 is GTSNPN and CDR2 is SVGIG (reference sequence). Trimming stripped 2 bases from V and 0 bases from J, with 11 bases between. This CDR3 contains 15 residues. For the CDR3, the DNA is TGTGCCTGGAGTTTTCCGGGATCTAGCAATCAGCCCCAGCATTTT. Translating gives CAWSFPGSSNQPQHF.

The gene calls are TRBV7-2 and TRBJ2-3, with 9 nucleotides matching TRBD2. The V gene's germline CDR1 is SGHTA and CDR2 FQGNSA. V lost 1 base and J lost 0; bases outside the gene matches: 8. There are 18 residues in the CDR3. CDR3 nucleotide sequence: TGTGCCAGCAGCTTAGTGGGGGCTAGCGGGGTGAGCACAGATACGCAGTATTTT. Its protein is CASSLVGASGVSTDTQYF.

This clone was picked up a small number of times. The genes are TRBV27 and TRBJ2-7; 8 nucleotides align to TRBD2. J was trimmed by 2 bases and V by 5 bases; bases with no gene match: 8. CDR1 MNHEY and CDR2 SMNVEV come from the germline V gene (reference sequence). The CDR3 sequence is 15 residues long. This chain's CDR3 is CASSNLGTSPYEQYF. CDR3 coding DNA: TGTGCCAGCAGTAACCTCGGGACTAGTCCCTACGAGCAGTACTTC.

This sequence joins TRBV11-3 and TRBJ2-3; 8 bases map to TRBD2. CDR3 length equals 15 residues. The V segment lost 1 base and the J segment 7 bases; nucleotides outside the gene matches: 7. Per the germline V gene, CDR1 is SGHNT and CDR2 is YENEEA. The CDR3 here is CASSLGGRTENTQYF. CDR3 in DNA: TGTGCCAGCAGCTTAGGCGGGAGGACAGAAAATACGCAGTATTTT.

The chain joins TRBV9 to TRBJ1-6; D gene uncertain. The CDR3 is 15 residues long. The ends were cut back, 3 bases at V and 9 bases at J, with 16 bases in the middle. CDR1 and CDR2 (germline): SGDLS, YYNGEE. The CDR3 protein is CASSAAGEAPSPLHF. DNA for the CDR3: TGTGCCAGCAGCGCGGCTGGGGAGGCCCCTTCACCCCTCCACTTT. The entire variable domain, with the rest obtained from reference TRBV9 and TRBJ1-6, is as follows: DSGVTQTPKHLITATGQRVTLRCSPRSGDLSVYWYQQSLDQGLQFLIQYYNGEERAKGNILERFSAQQFPDLHSELNLSSLELGDSALYFCASSAAGEAPSPLHFGNGTRLTVT.

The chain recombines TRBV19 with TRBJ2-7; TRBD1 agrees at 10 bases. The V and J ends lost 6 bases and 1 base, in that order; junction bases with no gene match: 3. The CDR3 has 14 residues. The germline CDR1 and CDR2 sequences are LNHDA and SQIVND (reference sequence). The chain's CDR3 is CASRMDRGSYEQYF. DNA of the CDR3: TGTGCCAGTAGGATGGACAGGGGGTCCTACGAGCAGTACTTC.

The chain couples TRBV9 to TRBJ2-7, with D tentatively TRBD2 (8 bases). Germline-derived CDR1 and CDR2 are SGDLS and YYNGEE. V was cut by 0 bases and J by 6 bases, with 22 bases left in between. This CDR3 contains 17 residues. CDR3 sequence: CASSVAGGGLGFFEQYF. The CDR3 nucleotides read TGTGCCAGCAGCGTAGCAGGGGGGGGACTAGGCTTCTTCGAGCAGTACTTC. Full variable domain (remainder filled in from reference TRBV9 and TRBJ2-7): DSGVTQTPKHLITATGQRVTLRCSPRSGDLSVYWYQQSLDQGLQFLIQYYNGEERAKGNILERFSAQQFPDLHSELNLSSLELGDSALYFCASSVAGGGLGFFEQYFGPGTRLTVT.

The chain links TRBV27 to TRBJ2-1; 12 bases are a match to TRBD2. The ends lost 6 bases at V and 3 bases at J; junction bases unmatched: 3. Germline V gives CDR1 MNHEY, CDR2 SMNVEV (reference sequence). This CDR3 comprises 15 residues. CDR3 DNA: TGTGCCAGCAGCATGGGACTAGCGGGCTACAATGAGCAGTTCTTC. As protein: CASSMGLAGYNEQFF.